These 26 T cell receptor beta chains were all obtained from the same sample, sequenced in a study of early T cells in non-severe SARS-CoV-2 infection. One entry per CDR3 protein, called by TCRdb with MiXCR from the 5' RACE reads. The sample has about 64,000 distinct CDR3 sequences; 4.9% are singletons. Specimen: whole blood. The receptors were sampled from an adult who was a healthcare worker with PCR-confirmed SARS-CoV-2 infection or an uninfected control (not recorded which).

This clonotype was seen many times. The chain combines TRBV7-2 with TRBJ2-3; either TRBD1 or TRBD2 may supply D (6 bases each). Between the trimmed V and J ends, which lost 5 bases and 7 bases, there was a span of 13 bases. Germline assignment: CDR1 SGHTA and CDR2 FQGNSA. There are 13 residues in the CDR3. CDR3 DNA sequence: TGTGCCAGCAGCCCGGAGGGGGGAAATACGCAGTATTTT. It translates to CASSPEGGNTQYF.

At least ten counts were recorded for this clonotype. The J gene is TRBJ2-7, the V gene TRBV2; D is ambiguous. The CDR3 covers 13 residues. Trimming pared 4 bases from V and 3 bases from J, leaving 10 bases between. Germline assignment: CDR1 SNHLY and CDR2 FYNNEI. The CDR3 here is CASSVNSDYEQYF. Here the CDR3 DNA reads TGTGCCAGCAGTGTGAACTCTGACTACGAGCAGTACTTC.

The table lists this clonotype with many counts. CDR3 in amino acids: CAISEGATRSGELFF. The DNA for the CDR3 is TGTGCCATCAGTGAAGGGGCAACAAGGTCCGGGGAGCTGTTTTTT. The chain recombines TRBV10-3 with TRBJ2-2; perhaps TRBD1 as D (5 bases). The CDR3 length is 15 residues. V gave up 3 bases and J gave up 6 bases, with 14 bases separating them. From germline, CDR1 is ENHRY and CDR2 SYGVKD.

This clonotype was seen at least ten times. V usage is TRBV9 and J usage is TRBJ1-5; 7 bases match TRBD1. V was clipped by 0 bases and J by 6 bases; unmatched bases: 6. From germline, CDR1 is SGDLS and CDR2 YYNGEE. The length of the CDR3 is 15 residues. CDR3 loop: CASSVGVTGIQPQHF. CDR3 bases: TGTGCCAGCAGCGTAGGGGTGACAGGGATTCAGCCCCAGCATTTT.

CDR3 nucleotide sequence: TGTGCCACACAGGACAGGGATAATGAGCAGTTCTTC. It translates to CATQDRDNEQFF. The V and J genes are TRBV19 and TRBJ2-1; 8 nucleotides align to TRBD1. The CDR3 has 12 residues. V lost 10 bases to trimming and J lost 7 bases; unmatched junction nucleotides: 6. Germline CDR1 reads LNHDA; CDR2 reads SQIVND (reference sequence).

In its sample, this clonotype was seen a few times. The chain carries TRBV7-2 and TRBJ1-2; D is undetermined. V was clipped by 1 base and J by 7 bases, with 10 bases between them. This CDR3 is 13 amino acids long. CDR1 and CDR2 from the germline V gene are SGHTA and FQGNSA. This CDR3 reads CASSLERVSGYTF. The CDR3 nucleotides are TGTGCCAGCAGCTTAGAGCGCGTCAGTGGCTACACCTTC. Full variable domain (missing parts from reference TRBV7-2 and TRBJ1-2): GAGVSQSPSNKVTEKGKDVELRCDPISGHTALYWYRQSLGQGLEFLIYFQGNSAPDKSGLPSDRFSAERTGGSVSTLTIQRTQQEDSAVYLCASSLERVSGYTFGSGTRLTVV.

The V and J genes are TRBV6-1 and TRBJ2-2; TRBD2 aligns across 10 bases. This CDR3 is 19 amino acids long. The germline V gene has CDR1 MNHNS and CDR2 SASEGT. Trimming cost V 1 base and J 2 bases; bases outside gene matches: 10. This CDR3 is CASSEVISGRALNTGELFF. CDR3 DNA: TGTGCCAGCAGTGAAGTAATCAGCGGGAGGGCCCTAAACACCGGGGAGCTGTTTTTT.

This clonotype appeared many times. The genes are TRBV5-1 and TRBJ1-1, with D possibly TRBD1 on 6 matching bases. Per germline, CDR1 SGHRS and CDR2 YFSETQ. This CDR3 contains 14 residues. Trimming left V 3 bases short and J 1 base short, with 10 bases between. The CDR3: CASSWLQGNTEAFF. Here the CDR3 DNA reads TGCGCCAGCAGCTGGTTACAGGGGAACACTGAAGCTTTCTTT.

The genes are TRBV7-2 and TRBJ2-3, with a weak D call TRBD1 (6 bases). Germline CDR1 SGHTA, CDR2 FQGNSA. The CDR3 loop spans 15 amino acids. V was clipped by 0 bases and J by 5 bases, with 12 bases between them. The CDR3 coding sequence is TGTGCCAGCAGCTTAGCCGGAACAGGGATAGATACGCAGTATTTT. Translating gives CASSLAGTGIDTQYF.

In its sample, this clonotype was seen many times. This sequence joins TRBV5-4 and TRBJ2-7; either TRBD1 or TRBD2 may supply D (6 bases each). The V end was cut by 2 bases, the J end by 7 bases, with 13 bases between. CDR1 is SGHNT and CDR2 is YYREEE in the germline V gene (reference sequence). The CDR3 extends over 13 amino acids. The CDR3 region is CASSFWGAGEQYF. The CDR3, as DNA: TGTGCCAGCAGCTTCTGGGGGGCCGGTGAGCAGTACTTC. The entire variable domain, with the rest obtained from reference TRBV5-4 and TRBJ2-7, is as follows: ETGVTQSPTHLIKTRGQQVTLRCSSQSGHNTVSWYQQALGQGPQFIFQYYREEENGRGNFPPRFSGLQFPNYSSELNVNALELDDSALYLCASSFWGAGEQYFGPGTRLTVT.

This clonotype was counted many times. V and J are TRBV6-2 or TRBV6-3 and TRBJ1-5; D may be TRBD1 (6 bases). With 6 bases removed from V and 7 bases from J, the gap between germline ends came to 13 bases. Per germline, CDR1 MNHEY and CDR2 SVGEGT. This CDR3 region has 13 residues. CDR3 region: CASREAGEQPQHF. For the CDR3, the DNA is TGTGCCAGCAGGGAGGCAGGGGAGCAGCCCCAGCATTTT.

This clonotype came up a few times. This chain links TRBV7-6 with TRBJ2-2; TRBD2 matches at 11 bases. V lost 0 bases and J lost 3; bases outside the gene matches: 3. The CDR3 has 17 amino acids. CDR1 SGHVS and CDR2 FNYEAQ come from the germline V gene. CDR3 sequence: CASSLAQGLADTGELFF. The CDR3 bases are TGTGCCAGCAGCTTAGCTCAGGGACTAGCGGACACCGGGGAGCTGTTTTTT.

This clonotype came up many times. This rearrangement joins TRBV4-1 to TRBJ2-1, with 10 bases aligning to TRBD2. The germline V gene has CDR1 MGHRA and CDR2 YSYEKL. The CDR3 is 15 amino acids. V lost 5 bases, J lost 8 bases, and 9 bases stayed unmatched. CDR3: CASSSRTSGWDEQFF. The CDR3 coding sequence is TGCGCCAGCAGCTCTCGGACTAGCGGATGGGATGAGCAGTTCTTC.

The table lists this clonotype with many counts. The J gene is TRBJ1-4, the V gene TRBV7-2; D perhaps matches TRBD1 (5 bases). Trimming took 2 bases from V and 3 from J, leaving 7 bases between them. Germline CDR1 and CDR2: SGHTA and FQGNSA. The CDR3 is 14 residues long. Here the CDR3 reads CASSLTGPNEKLFF. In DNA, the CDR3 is TGTGCCAGCAGCTTAACAGGCCCTAATGAAAAACTGTTTTTT.

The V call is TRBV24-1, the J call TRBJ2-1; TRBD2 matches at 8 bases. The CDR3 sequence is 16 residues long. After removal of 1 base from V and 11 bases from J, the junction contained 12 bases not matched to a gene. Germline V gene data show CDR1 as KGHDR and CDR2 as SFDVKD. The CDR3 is CATSDFRIAGRAKQFF. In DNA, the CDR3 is TGTGCCACCAGTGATTTTAGGATAGCGGGGCGAGCTAAGCAGTTCTTC.

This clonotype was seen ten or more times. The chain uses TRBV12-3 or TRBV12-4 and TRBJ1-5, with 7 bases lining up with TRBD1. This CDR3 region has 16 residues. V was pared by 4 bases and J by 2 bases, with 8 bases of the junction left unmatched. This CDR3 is CASSSTRGLGNQPQHF. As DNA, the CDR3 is TGTGCCAGCAGTTCTACAAGGGGGCTTGGCAATCAGCCCCAGCATTTT.

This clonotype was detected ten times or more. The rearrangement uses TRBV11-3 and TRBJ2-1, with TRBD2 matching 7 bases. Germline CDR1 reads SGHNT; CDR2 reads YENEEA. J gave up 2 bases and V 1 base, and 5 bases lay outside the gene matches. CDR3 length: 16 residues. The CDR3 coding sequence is TGTGCCAGCAGCTTAGCTAGCGGCGGGGCCTACAATGAGCAGTTCTTC. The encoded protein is CASSLASGGAYNEQFF.

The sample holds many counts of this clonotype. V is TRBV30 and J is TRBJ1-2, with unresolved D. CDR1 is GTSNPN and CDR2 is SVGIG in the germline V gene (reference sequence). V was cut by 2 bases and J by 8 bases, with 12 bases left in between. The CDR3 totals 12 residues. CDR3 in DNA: TGTGCCTGGAGTTATGCCCTGGCCGGCTACACCTTC. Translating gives CAWSYALAGYTF.

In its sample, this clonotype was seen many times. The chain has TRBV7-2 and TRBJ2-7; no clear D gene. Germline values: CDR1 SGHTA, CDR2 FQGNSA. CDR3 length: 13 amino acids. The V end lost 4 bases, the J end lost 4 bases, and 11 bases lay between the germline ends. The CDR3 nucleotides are TGTGCCAGCAGCTACCGGGTGCAGTACGAGCAGTACTTC. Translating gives CASSYRVQYEQYF.

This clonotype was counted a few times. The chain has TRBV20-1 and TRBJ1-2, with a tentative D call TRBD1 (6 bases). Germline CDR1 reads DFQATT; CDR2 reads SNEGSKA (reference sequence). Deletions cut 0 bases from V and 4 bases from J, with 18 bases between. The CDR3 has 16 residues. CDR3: CSAREGARGETYGYTF. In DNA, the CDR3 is TGCAGTGCTAGAGAGGGGGCCAGGGGAGAGACCTATGGCTACACCTTC.

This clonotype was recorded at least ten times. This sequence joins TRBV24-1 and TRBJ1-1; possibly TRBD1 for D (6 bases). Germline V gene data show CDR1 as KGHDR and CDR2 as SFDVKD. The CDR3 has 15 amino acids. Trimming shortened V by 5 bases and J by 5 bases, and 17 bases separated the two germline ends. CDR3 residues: CATSATGRGGTEAFF. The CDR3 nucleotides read TGTGCCACCAGTGCCACTGGCAGGGGTGGAACTGAAGCTTTCTTT.

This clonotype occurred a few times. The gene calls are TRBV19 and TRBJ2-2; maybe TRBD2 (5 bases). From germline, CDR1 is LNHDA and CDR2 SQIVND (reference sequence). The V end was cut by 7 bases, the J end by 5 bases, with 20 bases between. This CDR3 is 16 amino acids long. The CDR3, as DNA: TGTGCCAGTATCCTCGGACGATCCTCGGGGACCGGGGAGCTGTTTTTT. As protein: CASILGRSSGTGELFF.

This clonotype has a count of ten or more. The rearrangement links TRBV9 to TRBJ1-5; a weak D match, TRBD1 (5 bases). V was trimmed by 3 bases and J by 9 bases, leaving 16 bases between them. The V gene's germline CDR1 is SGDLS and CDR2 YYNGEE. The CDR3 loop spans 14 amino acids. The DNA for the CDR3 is TGTGCCAGCAGCGCCGGGACTCGCATTGGGCCCCAGCATTTT. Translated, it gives CASSAGTRIGPQHF.

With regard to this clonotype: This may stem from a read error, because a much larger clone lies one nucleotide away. The DNA for the CDR3 is TGTGTCATCAGTGACAGAGGGACCACCACCACTGAAGCTTTCTTT. Its protein product is CVISDRGTTTTEAFF. The V call is TRBV10-3, the J call TRBJ1-1, with D possibly TRBD1 on 5 matching bases. The germline V gene encodes CDR1 ENHRY and CDR2 SYGVKD. CDR3 length: 15 amino acids.

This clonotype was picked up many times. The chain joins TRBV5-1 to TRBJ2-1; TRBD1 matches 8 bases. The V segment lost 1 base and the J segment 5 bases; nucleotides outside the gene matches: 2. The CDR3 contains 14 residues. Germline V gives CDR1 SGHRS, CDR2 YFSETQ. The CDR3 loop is CASSLWTGNNEQFF. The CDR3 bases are TGCGCCAGCAGCTTGTGGACAGGGAACAATGAGCAGTTCTTC.

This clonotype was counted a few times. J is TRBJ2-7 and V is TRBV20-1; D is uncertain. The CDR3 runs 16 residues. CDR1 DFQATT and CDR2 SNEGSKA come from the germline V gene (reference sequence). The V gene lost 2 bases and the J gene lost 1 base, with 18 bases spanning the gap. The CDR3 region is CSARIRSGIGSYEQYF. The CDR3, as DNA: TGCAGTGCTAGAATTCGATCTGGGATAGGGTCCTACGAGCAGTACTTC.